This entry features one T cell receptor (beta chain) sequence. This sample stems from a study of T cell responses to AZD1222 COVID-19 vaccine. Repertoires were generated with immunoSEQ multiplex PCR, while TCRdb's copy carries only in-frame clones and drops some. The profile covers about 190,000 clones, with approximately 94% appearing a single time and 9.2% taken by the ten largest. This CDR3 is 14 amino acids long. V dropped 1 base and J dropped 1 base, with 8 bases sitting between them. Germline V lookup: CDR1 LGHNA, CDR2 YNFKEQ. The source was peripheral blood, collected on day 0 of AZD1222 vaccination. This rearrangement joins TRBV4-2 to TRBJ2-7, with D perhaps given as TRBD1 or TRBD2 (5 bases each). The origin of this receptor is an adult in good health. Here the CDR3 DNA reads TGTGCCAGCAGCCAAGGGGACCTATCCTACGAGCAGTACTTC. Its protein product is CASSQGDLSYEQYF.